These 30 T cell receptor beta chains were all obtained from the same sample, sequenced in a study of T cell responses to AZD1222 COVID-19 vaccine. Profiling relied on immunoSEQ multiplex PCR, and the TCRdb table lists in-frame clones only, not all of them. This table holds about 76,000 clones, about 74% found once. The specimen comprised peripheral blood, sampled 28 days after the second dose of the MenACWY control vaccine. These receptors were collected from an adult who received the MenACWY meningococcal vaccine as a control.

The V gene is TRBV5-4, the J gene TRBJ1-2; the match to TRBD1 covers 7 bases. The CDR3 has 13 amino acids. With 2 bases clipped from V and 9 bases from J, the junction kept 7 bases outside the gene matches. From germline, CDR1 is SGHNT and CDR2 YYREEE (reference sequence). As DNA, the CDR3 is TGTGCCAGCAGCTTTGGACAGGATAAACGCTACACCTTC. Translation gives CASSFGQDKRYTF.

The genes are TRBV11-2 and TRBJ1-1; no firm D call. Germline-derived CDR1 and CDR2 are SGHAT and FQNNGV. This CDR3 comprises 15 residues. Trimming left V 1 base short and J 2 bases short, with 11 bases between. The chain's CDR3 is CASSLGQSVNTEAFF. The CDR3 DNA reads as TGTGCCAGCAGCTTAGGGCAGAGCGTTAACACTGAAGCTTTCTTT.

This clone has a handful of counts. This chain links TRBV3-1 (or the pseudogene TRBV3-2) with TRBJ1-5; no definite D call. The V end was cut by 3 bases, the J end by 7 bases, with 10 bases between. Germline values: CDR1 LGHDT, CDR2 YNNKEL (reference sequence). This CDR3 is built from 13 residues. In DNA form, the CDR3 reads TGTGCCAGCAGCCAGAGGGTAGGGCAGCCCCAGCATTTT. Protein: CASSQRVGQPQHF.

The CDR3 loop reads CASSPGAGGEQYF. In DNA, the CDR3 is TGCGCCAGCAGCCCCGGGGCGGGTGGCGAGCAGTACTTC. This chain links TRBV10-1 with TRBJ2-7, with D perhaps matching TRBD1 or TRBD2 (5 bases each). The V gene's germline CDR1 is WNHNN and CDR2 SYGVQD (reference sequence). The V end was cut by 6 bases, the J end by 6 bases, with 15 bases between. This CDR3 spans 13 amino acids.

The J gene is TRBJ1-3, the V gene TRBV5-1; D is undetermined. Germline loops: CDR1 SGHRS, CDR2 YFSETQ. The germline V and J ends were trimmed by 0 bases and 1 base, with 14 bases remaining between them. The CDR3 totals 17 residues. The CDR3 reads CASSLVGGQRSGNTIYF. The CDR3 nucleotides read TGCGCCAGCAGCTTGGTTGGTGGGCAGCGTTCTGGAAACACCATATATTTT.

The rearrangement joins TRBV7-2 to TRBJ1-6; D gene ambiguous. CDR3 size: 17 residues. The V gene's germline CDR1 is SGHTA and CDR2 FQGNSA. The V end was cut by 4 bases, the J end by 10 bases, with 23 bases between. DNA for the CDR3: TGTGCCAGCAGCTCCACCCTCGCCAGTCTCAGCGGCTCACCCCTCCACTTT. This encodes CASSSTLASLSGSPLHF.

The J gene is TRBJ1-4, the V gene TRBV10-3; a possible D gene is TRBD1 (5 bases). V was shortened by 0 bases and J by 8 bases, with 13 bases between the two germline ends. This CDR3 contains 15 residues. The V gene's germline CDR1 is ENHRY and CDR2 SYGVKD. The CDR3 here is CAISESGLGPEKLFF. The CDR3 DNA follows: TGTGCCATCAGTGAGTCTGGGTTGGGGCCAGAAAAACTGTTTTTT.

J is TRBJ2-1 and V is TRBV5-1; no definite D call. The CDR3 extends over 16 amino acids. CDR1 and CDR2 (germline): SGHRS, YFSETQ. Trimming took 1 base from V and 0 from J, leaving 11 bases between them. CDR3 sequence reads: CASSLTAPSSYNEQFF. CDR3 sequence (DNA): TGCGCCAGCAGCTTGACAGCGCCTAGCTCCTACAATGAGCAGTTCTTC.

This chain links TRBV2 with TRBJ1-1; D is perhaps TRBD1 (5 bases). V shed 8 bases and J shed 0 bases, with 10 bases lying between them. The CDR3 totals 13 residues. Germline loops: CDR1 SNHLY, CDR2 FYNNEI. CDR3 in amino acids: CASGTEMNTEAFF. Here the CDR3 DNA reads TGTGCCAGCGGGACTGAGATGAACACTGAAGCTTTCTTT.

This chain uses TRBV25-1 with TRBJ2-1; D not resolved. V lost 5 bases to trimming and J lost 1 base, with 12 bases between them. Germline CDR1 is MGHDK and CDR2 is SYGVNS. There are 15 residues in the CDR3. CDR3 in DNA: TGTGCCAGCAGTAAACTCATTGCTTCCTACAATGAGCAGTTCTTC. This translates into CASSKLIASYNEQFF.

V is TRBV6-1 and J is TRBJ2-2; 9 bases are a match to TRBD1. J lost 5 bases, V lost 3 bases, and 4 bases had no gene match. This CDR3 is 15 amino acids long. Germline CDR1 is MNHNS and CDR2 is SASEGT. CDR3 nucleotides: TGTGCCAGCAGTGACCGACAGGGGGTTACCGGGGAGCTGTTTTTT. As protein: CASSDRQGVTGELFF.

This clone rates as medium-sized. CDR3 sequence (DNA): TGTGCCAGCAGTTCCGACCCGACAGGTAGCAATCAGCCCCAGCATTTT. This sequence encodes CASSSDPTGSNQPQHF. The chain carries TRBV6-2 or TRBV6-3 and TRBJ1-5, with D maybe TRBD1 (6 bases). Trimming removed 4 bases from V and 0 bases from J, with 13 bases in between. The CDR3 extends over 16 amino acids. Germline CDR1 is MNHEY and CDR2 is SVGEGT.

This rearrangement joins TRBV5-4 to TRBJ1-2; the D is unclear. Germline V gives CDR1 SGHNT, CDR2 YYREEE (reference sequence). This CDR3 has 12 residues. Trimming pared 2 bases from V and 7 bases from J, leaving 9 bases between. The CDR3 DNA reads TGTGCCAGCAGCTTAAGGGAGGCTGGCTACACCTTC. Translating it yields CASSLREAGYTF.

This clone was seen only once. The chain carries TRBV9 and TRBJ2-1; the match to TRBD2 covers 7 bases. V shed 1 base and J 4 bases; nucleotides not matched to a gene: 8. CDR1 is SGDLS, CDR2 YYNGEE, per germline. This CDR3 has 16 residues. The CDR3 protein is CASSVWASGPYNEQFF. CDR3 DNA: TGTGCCAGCAGCGTATGGGCTAGCGGCCCATACAATGAGCAGTTCTTC.

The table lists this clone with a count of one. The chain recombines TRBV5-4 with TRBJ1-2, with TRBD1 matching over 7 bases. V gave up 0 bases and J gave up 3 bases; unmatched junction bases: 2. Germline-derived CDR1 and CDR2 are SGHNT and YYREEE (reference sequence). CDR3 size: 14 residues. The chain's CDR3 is CASSLGGTDYGYTF. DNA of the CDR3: TGTGCCAGCAGCTTGGGAGGGACAGACTATGGCTACACCTTC.

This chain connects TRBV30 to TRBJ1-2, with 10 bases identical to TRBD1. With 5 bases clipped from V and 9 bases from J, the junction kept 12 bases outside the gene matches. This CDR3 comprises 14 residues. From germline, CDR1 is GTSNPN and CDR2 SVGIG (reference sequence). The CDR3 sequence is CAWSRDRGQRSYTF. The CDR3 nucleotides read TGTGCCTGGTCTCGTGACAGGGGGCAGAGGAGCTACACCTTC. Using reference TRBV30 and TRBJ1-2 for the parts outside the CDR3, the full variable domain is SQTIHQWPATLVQPVGSPLSLECTVEGTSNPNLYWYRQAAGRGLQLLFYSVGIGQISSEVPQNLSASRPQDRQFILSSKKLLLSDSGFYLCAWSRDRGQRSYTFGSGTRLTVV.

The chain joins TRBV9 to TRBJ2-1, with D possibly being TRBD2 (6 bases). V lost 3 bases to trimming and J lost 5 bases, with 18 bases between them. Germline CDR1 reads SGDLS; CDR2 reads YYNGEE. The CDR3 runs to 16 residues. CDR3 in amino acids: CASSAVGRGKNNEQFF. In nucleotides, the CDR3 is TGTGCCAGCAGCGCGGTCGGACGGGGGAAGAACAATGAGCAGTTCTTC.

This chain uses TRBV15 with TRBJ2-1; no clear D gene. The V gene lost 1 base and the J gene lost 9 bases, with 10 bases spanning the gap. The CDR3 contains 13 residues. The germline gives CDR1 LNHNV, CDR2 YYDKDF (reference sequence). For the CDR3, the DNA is TGTGCCACCAGCAGAGTCTTCACGGGTGAGCAGTTCTTC. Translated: CATSRVFTGEQFF.

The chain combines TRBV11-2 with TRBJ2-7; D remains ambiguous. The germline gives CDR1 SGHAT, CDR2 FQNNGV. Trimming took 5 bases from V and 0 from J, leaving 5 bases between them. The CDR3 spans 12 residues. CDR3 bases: TGTGCCAGCAGCCCCCCCTCCTACGAGCAGTACTTC. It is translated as CASSPPSYEQYF.

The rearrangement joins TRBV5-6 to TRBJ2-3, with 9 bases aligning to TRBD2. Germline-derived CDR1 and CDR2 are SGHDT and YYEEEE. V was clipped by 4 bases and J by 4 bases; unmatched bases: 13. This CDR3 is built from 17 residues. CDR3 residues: CASSPFGVAGEADTQYF. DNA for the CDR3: TGTGCCAGCAGCCCTTTTGGGGTAGCGGGGGAGGCAGATACGCAGTATTTT.

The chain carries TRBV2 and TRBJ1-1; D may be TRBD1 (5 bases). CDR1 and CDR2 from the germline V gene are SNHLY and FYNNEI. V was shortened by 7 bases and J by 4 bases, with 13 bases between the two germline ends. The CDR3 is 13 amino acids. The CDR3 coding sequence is TGTGCCAGCACCAACCCCCAGGGCACTGAAGCTTTCTTT. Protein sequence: CASTNPQGTEAFF.

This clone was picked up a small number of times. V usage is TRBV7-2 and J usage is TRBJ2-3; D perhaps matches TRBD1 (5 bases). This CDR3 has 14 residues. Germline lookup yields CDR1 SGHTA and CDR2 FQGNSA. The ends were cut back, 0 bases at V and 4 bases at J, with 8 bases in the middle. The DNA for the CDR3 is TGTGCCAGCAGCTTAGCAGGGGCCCCAGATACGCAGTATTTT. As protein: CASSLAGAPDTQYF. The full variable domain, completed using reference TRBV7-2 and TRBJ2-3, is GAGVSQSPSNKVTEKGKDVELRCDPISGHTALYWYRQSLGQGLEFLIYFQGNSAPDKSGLPSDRFSAERTGGSVSTLTIQRTQQEDSAVYLCASSLAGAPDTQYFGPGTRLTVL.

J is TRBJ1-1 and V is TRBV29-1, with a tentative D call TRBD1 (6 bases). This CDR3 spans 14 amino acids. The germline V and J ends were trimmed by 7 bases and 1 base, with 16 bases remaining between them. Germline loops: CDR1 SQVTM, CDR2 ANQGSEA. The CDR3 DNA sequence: TGCAGCGCTTCACCCAGGGGAGGGAACACTGAAGCTTTCTTT. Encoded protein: CSASPRGGNTEAFF.

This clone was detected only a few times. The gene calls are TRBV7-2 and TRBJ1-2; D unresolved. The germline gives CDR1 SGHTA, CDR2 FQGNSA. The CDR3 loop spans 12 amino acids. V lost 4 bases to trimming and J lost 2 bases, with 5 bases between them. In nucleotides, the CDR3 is TGTGCCAGCAGCTCCCTCAACTATGGCTACACCTTC. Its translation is CASSSLNYGYTF.

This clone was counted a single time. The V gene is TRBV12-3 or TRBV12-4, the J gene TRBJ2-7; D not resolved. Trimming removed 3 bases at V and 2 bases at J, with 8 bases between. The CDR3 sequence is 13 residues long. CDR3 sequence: CASSFTQTYEQYF. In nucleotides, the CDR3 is TGTGCCAGCAGTTTCACACAGACCTACGAGCAGTACTTC.

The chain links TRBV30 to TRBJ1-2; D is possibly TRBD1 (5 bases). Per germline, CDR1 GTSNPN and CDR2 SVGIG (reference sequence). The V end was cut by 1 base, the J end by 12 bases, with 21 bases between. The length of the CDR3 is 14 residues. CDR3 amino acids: CAWSGRKLRGVHTF. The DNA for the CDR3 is TGTGCCTGGAGTGGGAGGAAGCTACGAGGGGTCCACACCTTC.

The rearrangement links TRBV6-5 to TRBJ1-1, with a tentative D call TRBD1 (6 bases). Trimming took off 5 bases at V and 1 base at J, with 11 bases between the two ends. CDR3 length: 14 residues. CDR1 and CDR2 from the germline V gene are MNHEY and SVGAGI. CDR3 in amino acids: CASSPLQGNTEAFF. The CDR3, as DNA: TGTGCCAGCAGTCCCTTACAGGGGAACACTGAAGCTTTCTTT.

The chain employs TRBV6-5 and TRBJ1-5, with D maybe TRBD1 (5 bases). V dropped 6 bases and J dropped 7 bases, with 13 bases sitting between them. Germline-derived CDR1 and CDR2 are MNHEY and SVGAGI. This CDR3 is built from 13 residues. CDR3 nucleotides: TGTGCCAGCAGCGGGGGATGGAAACAGCCCCAGCATTTT. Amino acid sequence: CASSGGWKQPQHF.

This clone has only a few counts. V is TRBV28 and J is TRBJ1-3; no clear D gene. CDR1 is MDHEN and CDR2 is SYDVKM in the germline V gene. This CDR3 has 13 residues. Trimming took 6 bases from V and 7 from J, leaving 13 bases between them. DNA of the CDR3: TGTGCCAGCAGCCCCCCGATGGGTAACACCATATATTTT. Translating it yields CASSPPMGNTIYF.

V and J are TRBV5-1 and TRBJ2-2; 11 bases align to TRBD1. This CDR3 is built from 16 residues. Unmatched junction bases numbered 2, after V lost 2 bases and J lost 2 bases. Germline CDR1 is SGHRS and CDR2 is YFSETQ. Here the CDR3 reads CASSLGQGANTGELFF. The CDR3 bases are TGCGCCAGCAGCTTAGGACAGGGGGCTAACACCGGGGAGCTGTTTTTT.